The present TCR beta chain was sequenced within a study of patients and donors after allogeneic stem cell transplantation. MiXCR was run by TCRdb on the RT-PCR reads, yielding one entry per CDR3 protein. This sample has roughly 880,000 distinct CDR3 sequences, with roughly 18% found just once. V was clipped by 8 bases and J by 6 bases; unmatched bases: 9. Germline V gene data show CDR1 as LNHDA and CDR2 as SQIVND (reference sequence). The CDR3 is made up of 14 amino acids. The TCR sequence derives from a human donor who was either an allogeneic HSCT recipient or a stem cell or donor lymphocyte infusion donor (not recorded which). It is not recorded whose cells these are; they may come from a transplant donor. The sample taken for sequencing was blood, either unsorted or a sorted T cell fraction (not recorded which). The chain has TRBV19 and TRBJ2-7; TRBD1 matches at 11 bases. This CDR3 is CASGDRGTLGEQYF. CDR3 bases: TGTGCCAGTGGGGACAGGGGGACCTTAGGCGAGCAGTACTTC.